One sample yielded the 19 T cell receptor beta chains listed below, sequenced in a study of shared T cell receptors in the human thymus. Some clones are missing from TCRdb's copy, which holds only in-frame ones; the method was immunoSEQ multiplex PCR. This table holds some 660,000 clones, about 89% found once. The data also belong to a second study, concerning human thymus T cells.

The sequenced sample consisted of thymocytes. These receptors were taken from a boy in the first two years of life with a congenital heart defect.

This chain connects TRBV9 to TRBJ1-2, with 9 bases aligning to TRBD1. Per germline, CDR1 SGDLS and CDR2 YYNGEE. V trimming: 5 bases; J trimming: 6 bases; junction bases outside the gene matches: 5. CDR3 length: 13 residues. The DNA for the CDR3 is TGTGCCAGCAGTCCTACAGGGGGCCATGGCTACACCTTC. As protein: CASSPTGGHGYTF. The whole variable domain, remainder taken from reference TRBV9 and TRBJ1-2, is DSGVTQTPKHLITATGQRVTLRCSPRSGDLSVYWYQQSLDQGLQFLIQYYNGEERAKGNILERFSAQQFPDLHSELNLSSLELGDSALYFCASSPTGGHGYTFGSGTRLTVV.

The chain's CDR3 is CASSSGQGSYGYTF. CDR3 sequence (DNA): TGTGCCAGCAGCTCAGGACAGGGTAGCTATGGCTACACCTTC. The chain recombines TRBV5-4 with TRBJ1-2, with 8 bases that match TRBD1. CDR3 size: 14 residues. In germline, CDR1 is SGHNT, CDR2 YYREEE (reference sequence). V lost 3 bases and J lost 4; bases outside the gene matches: 5.

The rearrangement uses TRBV28 and TRBJ1-4, with TRBD1 as a possible D gene (6 bases). The length of the CDR3 is 12 residues. Germline V lookup: CDR1 MDHEN, CDR2 SYDVKM. The ends were cut back, 10 bases at V and 6 bases at J, with 12 bases in the middle. CDR3 nucleotide sequence: TGTGCCACCAGGGGCCTGGATGAAAAACTGTTTTTT. Translated: CATRGLDEKLFF.

The chain carries TRBV7-6 and TRBJ1-3; no definite D call. The V and J ends lost 1 base and 4 bases respectively, with 5 bases between them. The CDR3 length is 13 residues. The germline CDR1 and CDR2 sequences are SGHVS and FNYEAQ. DNA of the CDR3: TGTGCCAGCAGCTTAGTCGTCGGAAACACCATATATTTT. This gives the protein CASSLVVGNTIYF.

This clone has just one count. The chain couples TRBV15 to TRBJ1-6; tentatively, D is TRBD1 (5 bases). CDR1 is LNHNV and CDR2 is YYDKDF in the germline V gene (reference sequence). The CDR3 extends over 17 amino acids. V dropped 5 bases and J dropped 0 bases, with 14 bases sitting between them. The DNA of the CDR3 is TGTGCCACCAGCGATGACAGCAAGAGCTCCTATAATTCACCCCTCCACTTT. Protein sequence: CATSDDSKSSYNSPLHF.

The chain is built from TRBV10-2 and TRBJ2-2; 7 nucleotides line up with TRBD2. The junction had 10 bases not matched to a gene; V was cut back by 3 bases and J by 9 bases. Germline CDR1 reads WSHSY; CDR2 reads SAAADI. This CDR3 is built from 15 residues. For the CDR3, the DNA is TGCGCCAGCAGTGACAGAAGCGGGACCTCCAGGGAGCTGTTTTTT. This sequence encodes CASSDRSGTSRELFF.

V and J are TRBV7-8 and TRBJ2-3, with TRBD1 matching 12 bases. Germline V gene sequence: CDR1 SGHVS, CDR2 FQNEAQ. There are 16 residues in the CDR3. Trimming cost V 4 bases and J 6 bases; bases outside gene matches: 8. The CDR3 bases are TGTGCCAGCAGCTGGGGGGGGACAGGGGGCTTTGATACGCAGTATTTT. It specifies CASSWGGTGGFDTQYF.

V gene TRBV15 combines with J gene TRBJ2-1, with a weak D call TRBD1 (6 bases). This CDR3 spans 13 amino acids. Deletions cut 5 bases from V and 7 bases from J, with 12 bases between. CDR1 and CDR2 (germline): LNHNV, YYDKDF (reference sequence). For the CDR3, the DNA is TGTGCCACCAGCGGCTGGGGGCGAAATGAGCAGTTCTTC. This gives the protein CATSGWGRNEQFF.

This clone was counted a single time. This rearrangement joins TRBV14 to TRBJ2-5; perhaps TRBD1 as D (6 bases). The CDR3 is 16 residues long. In germline, CDR1 is SGHDN, CDR2 FVKESK. V was trimmed by 3 bases and J by 5 bases, leaving 19 bases between them. This CDR3 reads CASSQQGFSRAETQYF. DNA of the CDR3: TGTGCCAGCAGCCAGCAGGGGTTTAGCCGGGCGGAGACCCAGTACTTC.

J is TRBJ2-1 and V is TRBV5-1; 14 nucleotides agree with TRBD2. The CDR3 extends over 16 amino acids. Germline V lookup: CDR1 SGHRS, CDR2 YFSETQ. V shed 3 bases and J 8 bases; nucleotides not matched to a gene: 7. The CDR3 here is CASSSWGTSGSYEQFF. The DNA of the CDR3 is TGCGCCAGCAGCTCGTGGGGGACTAGCGGGAGTTATGAGCAGTTCTTC.

The chain carries TRBV28 and TRBJ1-2; 8 bases map to TRBD1. The germline CDR1 and CDR2 sequences are MDHEN and SYDVKM. The CDR3 totals 14 residues. V lost 2 bases and J lost 8; bases outside the gene matches: 7. CDR3 bases: TGTGCCAGCAGTTTAGTTGGACAGGGACGGGGCTACACCTTC. It translates to CASSLVGQGRGYTF.

V and J are TRBV9 and TRBJ2-1, with TRBD2 matching 13 bases. Unmatched junction bases numbered 1, after V lost 3 bases and J lost 7 bases. Germline CDR1 and CDR2: SGDLS and YYNGEE. This CDR3 has 14 residues. For the CDR3, the DNA is TGTGCCAGCAGCGCGACTAGCGGGGGGAATGAGCAGTTCTTC. It specifies CASSATSGGNEQFF.

The rearrangement uses TRBV6-5 and TRBJ1-1; D not resolved. Per germline, CDR1 MNHEY and CDR2 SVGAGI. CDR3 length: 14 amino acids. Deletions cut 5 bases from V and 1 base from J, with 11 bases between. The CDR3 nucleotides read TGTGCCAGCAGTAGATTGTACAGGAACACTGAAGCTTTCTTT. This codes for CASSRLYRNTEAFF.

V gene TRBV6-5 combines with J gene TRBJ2-1; 9 nucleotides match TRBD2. This CDR3 contains 15 residues. Unmatched junction bases numbered 11, after V lost 10 bases and J lost 4 bases. CDR1 is MNHEY, CDR2 SVGAGI, per germline. CDR3 in amino acids: CATQGRLAAYNEQFF. The CDR3 nucleotides read TGTGCCACCCAGGGGCGACTAGCGGCTTACAATGAGCAGTTCTTC.

DNA for the CDR3: TGCGCCAGCAGCTTGGAACAGGGGGCGTTCGGATATGGCTACACCTTC. Residues: CASSLEQGAFGYGYTF. The V call is TRBV5-1, the J call TRBJ1-2, with 9 bases matching TRBD1. Germline lookup yields CDR1 SGHRS and CDR2 YFSETQ. This CDR3 spans 16 amino acids. With V trimmed by 0 bases and J by 5 bases, 8 bases remained unmatched. The entire variable domain, with the rest obtained from reference TRBV5-1 and TRBJ1-2, is as follows: KAGVTQTPRYLIKTRGQQVTLSCSPISGHRSVSWYQQTPGQGLQFLFEYFSETQRNKGNFPGRFSGRQFSNSRSEMNVSTLELGDSALYLCASSLEQGAFGYGYTFGSGTRLTVV.

The chain has TRBV7-2 and TRBJ2-1; possible D gene TRBD2, 5 bases. Germline values: CDR1 SGHTA, CDR2 FQGNSA. The CDR3 runs to 16 residues. V shed 1 base and J shed 4 bases, with 14 bases lying between them. For the CDR3, the DNA is TGTGCCAGCAGCTTAGAAGGGAGTTACCCTTACAATGAGCAGTTCTTC. Amino acids: CASSLEGSYPYNEQFF.

This clone was picked up one time. The chain couples TRBV2 to TRBJ2-7; the D gene is possibly TRBD1 (5 bases). The CDR3 runs to 10 residues. Germline lookup yields CDR1 SNHLY and CDR2 FYNNEI. The CDR3 DNA is TGTGCCAGCATTCTTCCAGGGCCCGGTGTC. As protein: CASILPGPGV.

The chain is built from TRBV30 and TRBJ2-7; 8 positions agree with TRBD1. V shed 1 base, J shed 3 bases, and the junction held 8 bases outside the gene matches. Germline V CDR1 and CDR2: GTSNPN, SVGIG (reference sequence). The length of the CDR3 is 15 residues. CDR3 coding DNA: TGTGCCTGGAGTGCCCTGGGACAGGTCAACTACGAGCAGTACTTC. Amino acids: CAWSALGQVNYEQYF.

This chain uses TRBV6-4 with TRBJ2-2; 9 bases are a match to TRBD1. CDR3 size: 13 residues. Losses at the gene ends were 6 bases for V and 7 bases for J; bases not matched to a gene: 3. From germline, CDR1 is MRHNA and CDR2 SNTAGT. CDR3 bases: TGTGCCAGCAGCGACAGGGGGATCGGGGAGCTGTTTTTT. Amino acid sequence: CASSDRGIGELFF.